This T cell receptor (beta chain) stems from a study of shared clonotypes between healthy human individuals. Notes on the study in general: Non-shared clonotypes had lower generation probabilities than clonotypes shared by all four sorted-subset donors. Large sequencing depth failed to make sorted-subset sequencing complete, rarefaction showed.

The V end lost 11 bases, the J end lost 4 bases, and 17 bases lay between the germline ends. Germline V lookup: CDR1 SNHLY, CDR2 FYNNEI. The CDR3 is 13 residues long. Remarks on this clone: Its antigen remains unknown.

Execution of the assay was at deep level. Here immunoSEQ multiplex PCR was the method, and the copy in TCRdb shows in-frame clones only, minus some. Of nearly 1 million clones in the sample, less than 85% were seen once. This receptor was taken from a man between 18 and 29 years old in good health. Specimen: memory CD4+ T cells sorted from blood. Sample subset: CD45RA-negative fraction. The chain recombines TRBV2 with TRBJ1-2; no reliable D call. CDR3 coding DNA: TGTGCCGGCCGGATGTCGGAGGGCTATGGCTACACCTTC. Its protein is CAGRMSEGYGYTF.